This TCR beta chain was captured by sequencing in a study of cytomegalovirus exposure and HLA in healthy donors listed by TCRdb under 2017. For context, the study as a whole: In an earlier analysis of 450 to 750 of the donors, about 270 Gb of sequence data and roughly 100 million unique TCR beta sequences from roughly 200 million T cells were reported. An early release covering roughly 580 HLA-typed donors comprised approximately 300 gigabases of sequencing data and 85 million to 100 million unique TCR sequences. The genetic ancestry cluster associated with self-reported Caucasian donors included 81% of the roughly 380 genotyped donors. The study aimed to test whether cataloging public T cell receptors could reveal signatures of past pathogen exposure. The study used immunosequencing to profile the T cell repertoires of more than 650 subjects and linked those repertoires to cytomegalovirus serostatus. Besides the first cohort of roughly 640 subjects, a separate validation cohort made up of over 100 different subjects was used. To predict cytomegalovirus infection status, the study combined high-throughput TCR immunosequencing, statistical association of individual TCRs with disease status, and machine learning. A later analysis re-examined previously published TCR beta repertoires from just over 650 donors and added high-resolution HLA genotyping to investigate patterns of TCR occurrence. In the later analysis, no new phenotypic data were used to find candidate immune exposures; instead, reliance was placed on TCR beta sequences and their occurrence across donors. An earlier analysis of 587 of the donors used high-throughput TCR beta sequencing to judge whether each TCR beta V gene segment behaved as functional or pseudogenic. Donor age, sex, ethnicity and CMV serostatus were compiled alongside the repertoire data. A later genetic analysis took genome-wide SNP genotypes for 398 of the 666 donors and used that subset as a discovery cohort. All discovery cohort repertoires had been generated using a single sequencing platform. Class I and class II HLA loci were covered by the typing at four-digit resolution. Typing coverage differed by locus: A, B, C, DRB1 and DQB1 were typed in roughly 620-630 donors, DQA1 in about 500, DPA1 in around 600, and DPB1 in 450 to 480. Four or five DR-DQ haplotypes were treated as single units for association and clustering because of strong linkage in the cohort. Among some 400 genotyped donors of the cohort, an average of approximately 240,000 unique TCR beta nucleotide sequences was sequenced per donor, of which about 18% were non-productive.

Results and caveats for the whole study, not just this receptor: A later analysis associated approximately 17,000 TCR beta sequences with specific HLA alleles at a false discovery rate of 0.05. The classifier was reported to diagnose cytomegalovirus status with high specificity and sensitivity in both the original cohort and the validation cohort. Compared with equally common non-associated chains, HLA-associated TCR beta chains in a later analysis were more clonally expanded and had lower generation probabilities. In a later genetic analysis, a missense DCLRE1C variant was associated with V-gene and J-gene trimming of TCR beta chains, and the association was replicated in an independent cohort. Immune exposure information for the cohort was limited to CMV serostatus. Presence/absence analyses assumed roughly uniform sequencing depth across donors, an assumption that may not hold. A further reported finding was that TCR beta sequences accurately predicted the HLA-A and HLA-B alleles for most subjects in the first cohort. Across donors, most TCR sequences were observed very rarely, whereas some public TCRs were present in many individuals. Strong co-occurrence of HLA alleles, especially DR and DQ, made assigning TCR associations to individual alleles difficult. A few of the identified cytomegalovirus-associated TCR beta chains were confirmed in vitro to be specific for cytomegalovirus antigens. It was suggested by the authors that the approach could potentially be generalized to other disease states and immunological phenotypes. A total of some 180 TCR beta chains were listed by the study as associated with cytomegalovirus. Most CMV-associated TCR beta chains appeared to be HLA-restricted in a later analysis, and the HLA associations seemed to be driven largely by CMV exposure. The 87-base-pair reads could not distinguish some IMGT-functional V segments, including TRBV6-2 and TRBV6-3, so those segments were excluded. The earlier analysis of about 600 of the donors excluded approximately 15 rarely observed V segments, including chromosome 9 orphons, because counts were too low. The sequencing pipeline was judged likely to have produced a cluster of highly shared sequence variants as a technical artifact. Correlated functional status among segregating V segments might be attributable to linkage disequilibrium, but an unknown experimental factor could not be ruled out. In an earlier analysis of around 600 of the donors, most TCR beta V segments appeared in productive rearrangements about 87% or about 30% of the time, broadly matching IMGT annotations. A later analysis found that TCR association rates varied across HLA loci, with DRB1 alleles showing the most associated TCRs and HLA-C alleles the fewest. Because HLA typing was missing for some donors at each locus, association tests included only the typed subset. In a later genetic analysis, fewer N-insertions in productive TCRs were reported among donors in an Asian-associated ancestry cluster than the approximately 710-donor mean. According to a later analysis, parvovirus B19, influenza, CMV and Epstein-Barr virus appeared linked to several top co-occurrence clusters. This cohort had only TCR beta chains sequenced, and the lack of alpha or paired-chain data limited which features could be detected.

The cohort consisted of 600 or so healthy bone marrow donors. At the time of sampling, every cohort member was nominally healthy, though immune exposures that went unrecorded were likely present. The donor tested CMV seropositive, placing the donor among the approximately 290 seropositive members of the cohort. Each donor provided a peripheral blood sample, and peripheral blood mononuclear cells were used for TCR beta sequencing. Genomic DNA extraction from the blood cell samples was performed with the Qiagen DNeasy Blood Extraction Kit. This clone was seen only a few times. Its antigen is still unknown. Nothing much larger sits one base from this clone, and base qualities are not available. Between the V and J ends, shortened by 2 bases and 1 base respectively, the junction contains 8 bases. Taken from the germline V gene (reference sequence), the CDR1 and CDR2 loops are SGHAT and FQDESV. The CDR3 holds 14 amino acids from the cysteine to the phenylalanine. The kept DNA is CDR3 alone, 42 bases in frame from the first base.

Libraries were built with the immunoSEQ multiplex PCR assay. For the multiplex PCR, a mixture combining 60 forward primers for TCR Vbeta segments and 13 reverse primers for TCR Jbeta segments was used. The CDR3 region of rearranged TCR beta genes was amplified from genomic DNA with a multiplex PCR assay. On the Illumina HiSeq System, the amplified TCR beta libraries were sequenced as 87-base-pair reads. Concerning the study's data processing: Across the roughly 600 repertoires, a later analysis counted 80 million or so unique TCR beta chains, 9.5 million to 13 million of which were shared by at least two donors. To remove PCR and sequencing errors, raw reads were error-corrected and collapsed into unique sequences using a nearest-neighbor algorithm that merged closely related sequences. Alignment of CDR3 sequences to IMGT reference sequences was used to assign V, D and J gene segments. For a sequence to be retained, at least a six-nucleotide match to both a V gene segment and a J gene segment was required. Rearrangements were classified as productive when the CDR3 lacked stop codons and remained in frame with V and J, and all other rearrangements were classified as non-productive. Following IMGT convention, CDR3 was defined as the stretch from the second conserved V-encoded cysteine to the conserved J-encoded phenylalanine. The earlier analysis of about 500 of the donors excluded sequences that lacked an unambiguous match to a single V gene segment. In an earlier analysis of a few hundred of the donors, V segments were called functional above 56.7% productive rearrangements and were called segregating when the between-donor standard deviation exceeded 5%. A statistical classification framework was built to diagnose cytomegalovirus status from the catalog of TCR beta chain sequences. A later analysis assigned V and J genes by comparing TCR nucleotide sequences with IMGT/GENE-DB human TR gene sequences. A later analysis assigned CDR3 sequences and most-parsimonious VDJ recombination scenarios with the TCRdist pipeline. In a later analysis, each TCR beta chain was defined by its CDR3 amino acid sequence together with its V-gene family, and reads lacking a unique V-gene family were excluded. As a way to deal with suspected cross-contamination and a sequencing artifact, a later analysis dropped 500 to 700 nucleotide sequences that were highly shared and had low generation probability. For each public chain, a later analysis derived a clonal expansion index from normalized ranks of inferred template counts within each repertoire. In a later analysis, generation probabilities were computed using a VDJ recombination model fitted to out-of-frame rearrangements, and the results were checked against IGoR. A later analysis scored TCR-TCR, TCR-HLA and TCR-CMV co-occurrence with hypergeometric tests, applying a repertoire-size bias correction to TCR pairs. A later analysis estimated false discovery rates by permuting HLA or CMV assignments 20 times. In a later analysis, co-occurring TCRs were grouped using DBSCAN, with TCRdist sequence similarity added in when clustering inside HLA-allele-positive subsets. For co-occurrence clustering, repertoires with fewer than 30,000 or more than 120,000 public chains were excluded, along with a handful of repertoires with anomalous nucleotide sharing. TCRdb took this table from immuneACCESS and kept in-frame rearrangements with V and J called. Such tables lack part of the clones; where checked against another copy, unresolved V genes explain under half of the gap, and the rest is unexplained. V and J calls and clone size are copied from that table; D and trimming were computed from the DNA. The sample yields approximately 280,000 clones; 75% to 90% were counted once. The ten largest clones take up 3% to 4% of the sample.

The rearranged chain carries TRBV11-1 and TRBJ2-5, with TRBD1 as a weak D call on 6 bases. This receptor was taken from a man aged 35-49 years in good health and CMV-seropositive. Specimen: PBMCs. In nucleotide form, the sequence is TGTGCCAGCAGCTTATCACAGGGCCAAGAGACCCAGTACTTC. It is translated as CASSLSQGQETQYF.